These 21 T cell receptor beta chains were all obtained from the same sample, sequenced in a study of cytomegalovirus exposure and HLA in healthy donors. With 60 Vbeta and 13 Jbeta primers, the PCR was carried out. The repertoire was sequenced with immunoSEQ multiplex PCR; TCRdb's copy has only in-frame clones and lacks some. Of some 190,000 clones in the sample, 65% to 85% were seen once. Input material: PBMCs. The receptors originated from a girl between 5 and 17 years old in good health and CMV-seropositive.

The chain joins TRBV2 to TRBJ2-7; 9 bases match TRBD2. Germline lookup yields CDR1 SNHLY and CDR2 FYNNEI. The V segment lost 8 bases and the J segment 7 bases; nucleotides outside the gene matches: 9. The CDR3 sequence is 13 residues long. DNA of the CDR3: TGTGCCAGCGAGCGGGAGGCCCCCTTTGAGCAGTACTTC. Protein: CASEREAPFEQYF.

The chain couples TRBV25-1 to TRBJ1-1, with TRBD1 matching over 10 bases. The CDR3 is 16 amino acids. The V gene's germline CDR1 is MGHDK and CDR2 SYGVNS. J was trimmed by 1 base and V by 6 bases; bases with no gene match: 8. DNA for the CDR3: TGTGCCAGCAGCTTCTGGACAGGGGGGAAGAACACTGAAGCTTTCTTT. Translated, it gives CASSFWTGGKNTEAFF.

The chain uses TRBV5-4 and TRBJ1-4; D possibly corresponds to TRBD1 (6 bases). V dropped 4 bases and J dropped 8 bases, with 21 bases sitting between them. CDR1 is SGHNT and CDR2 is YYREEE in the germline V gene (reference sequence). The CDR3 sequence is 16 residues long. Here the CDR3 reads CASSTAGGGGKEKLFF. Here the CDR3 DNA reads TGTGCCAGCAGCACGGCTGGGGGCGGGGGAAAAGAAAAACTGTTTTTT.

This clone was seen only once. The chain is built from TRBV5-1 and TRBJ1-1, with D perhaps matching TRBD1 (5 bases). Germline CDR1 SGHRS, CDR2 YFSETQ. V was cut by 3 bases and J by 4 bases, with 13 bases left in between. CDR3 size: 14 residues. In DNA, the CDR3 is TGCGCCAGCAGCTCCTTGGGGGGGGGCACTGAAGCTTTCTTT. Translating it yields CASSSLGGGTEAFF.

In its sample, this clone was seen a few times. V and J are TRBV5-4 and TRBJ1-2; unclear D gene. Deletions cut 1 base from V and 5 bases from J, with 6 bases between. This CDR3 has 12 amino acids. Germline assignment: CDR1 SGHNT and CDR2 YYREEE (reference sequence). The CDR3: CASSLTSYGYTF. Written as DNA, the CDR3 is TGTGCCAGCAGCTTGACATCTTATGGCTACACCTTC.

The rearrangement joins TRBV6-4 to TRBJ2-3; D remains unclear. Germline V gives CDR1 MRHNA, CDR2 SNTAGT. Trimming stripped 5 bases from V and 0 bases from J, with 12 bases between. The CDR3 totals 15 residues. The CDR3 protein is CASSLWASSTDTQYF. Written as DNA, the CDR3 is TGTGCCAGCAGTCTGTGGGCCTCTAGCACAGATACGCAGTATTTT.

V and J are TRBV7-3 and TRBJ2-3; 16 bases align to TRBD2. Germline CDR1 is SGHTA and CDR2 is FQGTGA. The CDR3 extends over 17 amino acids. Trimming at V came to 3 bases and at J to 5 bases, leaving 5 bases not matched to a gene. The CDR3 DNA reads as TGTGCCAGCAGCTTGGGGACTAGCGGGAGGGCCCTAGATACGCAGTATTTT. Protein sequence: CASSLGTSGRALDTQYF. The entire variable domain, with the rest obtained from reference TRBV7-3 and TRBJ2-3, is as follows: GAGVSQTPSNKVTEKGKYVELRCDPISGHTALYWYRQSLGQGPEFLIYFQGTGAADDSGLPNDRFFAVRPEGSVSTLKIQRTERGDSAVYLCASSLGTSGRALDTQYFGPGTRLTVL.

This clone has more than one count but fewer than ten. V usage is TRBV5-1 and J usage is TRBJ2-3; D is perhaps TRBD2 (6 bases). The germline V gene encodes CDR1 SGHRS and CDR2 YFSETQ. The V and J ends lost 0 bases and 2 bases respectively, with 10 bases between them. The CDR3 consists of 15 residues. This CDR3 is CASSLAGLLTDTQYF. The DNA of the CDR3 is TGCGCCAGCAGCTTGGCGGGACTCCTCACAGATACGCAGTATTTT.

This clone occurred a few times. This rearrangement joins TRBV6-5 to TRBJ2-2, with D unclear. This CDR3 spans 11 amino acids. Germline V gene lookup returns CDR1 MNHEY and CDR2 SVGAGI. The CDR3 nucleotides are TGTGCAACCGGGAACACCGGGGAGCTGTTTTTT. Translation: CATGNTGELFF.

The chain is built from TRBV2 and TRBJ2-1, with 9 bases matching TRBD2. Germline V gene lookup returns CDR1 SNHLY and CDR2 FYNNEI. The V and J ends lost 0 bases and 7 bases, in that order; junction bases with no gene match: 4. The CDR3 runs 15 residues. CDR3 DNA: TGTGCCAGCAGTGAAGCTAGCGGGAGTTGGAATGAGCAGTTCTTC. It specifies CASSEASGSWNEQFF. Together with reference TRBV2 and TRBJ2-1, the CDR3 gives the full variable domain: EPEVTQTPSHQVTQMGQEVILRCVPISNHLYFYWYRQILGQKVEFLVSFYNNEISEKSEIFDDQFSVERPDGSNFTLKIRSTKLEDSAMYFCASSEASGSWNEQFFGPGTRLTVL.

This clone was recorded a few times. The chain is built from TRBV19 and TRBJ2-1, with D possibly matching TRBD2 (6 bases). The CDR3 contains 15 residues. Trimming took 6 bases from V and 0 from J, leaving 12 bases between them. Germline V CDR1 and CDR2: LNHDA, SQIVND (reference sequence). The CDR3 protein is CASRGLPSSYNEQFF. The DNA of the CDR3 is TGTGCCAGTAGGGGACTTCCCAGCTCCTACAATGAGCAGTTCTTC. The whole variable domain, remainder taken from reference TRBV19 and TRBJ2-1, is DGGITQSPKYLFRKEGQNVTLSCEQNLNHDAMYWYRQDPGQGLRLIYYSQIVNDFQKGDIAEGYSVSREKKESFPLTVTSAQKNPTAFYLCASRGLPSSYNEQFFGPGTRLTVL.

The V and J genes are TRBV11-1 and TRBJ2-3; D call uncertain. Germline lookup yields CDR1 SGHAT and CDR2 FQDESV (reference sequence). Trimming cost V 3 bases and J 5 bases, with 6 bases left between them. CDR3 length: 12 amino acids. The CDR3 sequence: CASSFQRDTQYF. The CDR3, as DNA: TGTGCCAGCAGCTTTCAGCGAGATACGCAGTATTTT.

V and J are TRBV7-3 and TRBJ1-2; a possible D gene is TRBD1 (5 bases). Trimming took off 0 bases at V and 8 bases at J, with 16 bases between the two ends. There are 15 residues in the CDR3. Germline CDR1 SGHTA, CDR2 FQGTGA. Here the CDR3 reads CASSLTGQIRGGYTF. DNA for the CDR3: TGTGCCAGCAGCTTAACGGGGCAAATCCGAGGAGGCTACACCTTC.

The chain carries TRBV6-5 and TRBJ1-3; D uncertain. Germline CDR1 is MNHEY and CDR2 is SVGAGI. The CDR3 covers 14 residues. The V gene lost 2 bases and the J gene lost 4 bases, with 9 bases spanning the gap. In nucleotides, the CDR3 is TGTGCCAGCAGTTACGGAGGTCGCGGAAACACCATATATTTT. It codes for CASSYGGRGNTIYF.

The chain has TRBV29-1 and TRBJ2-2, with TRBD1 matching over 8 bases. This CDR3 is 13 amino acids long. The V and J ends lost 6 bases and 2 bases, in that order; junction bases with no gene match: 2. Germline assignment: CDR1 SQVTM and CDR2 ANQGSEA. CDR3 coding DNA: TGCAGCGTAGACAGGGGAAACACCGGGGAGCTGTTTTTT. Translated: CSVDRGNTGELFF.

This clone was seen a few times. The chain has TRBV11-3 and TRBJ2-7; possibly TRBD1 for D (6 bases). V was pared by 1 base and J by 0 bases, with 7 bases between. This CDR3 spans 14 amino acids. CDR1 is SGHNT, CDR2 YENEEA, per germline. This CDR3 is CASSLGDTSYEQYF. CDR3 nucleotide sequence: TGTGCCAGCAGCTTAGGGGACACCTCCTACGAGCAGTACTTC. Using reference TRBV11-3 and TRBJ2-7 for the parts outside the CDR3, the full variable domain is EAGVVQSPRYKIIEKKQPVAFWCNPISGHNTLYWYLQNLGQGPELLIRYENEEAVDDSQLPKDRFSAERLKGVDSTLKIQPAELGDSAVYLCASSLGDTSYEQYFGPGTRLTVT.

The genes are TRBV7-8 and TRBJ1-1, with 7 nucleotides matching TRBD1. After removal of 1 base from V and 5 bases from J, the junction contained 4 bases not matched to a gene. The CDR3 spans 14 residues. Germline values: CDR1 SGHVS, CDR2 FQNEAQ. The CDR3 region is CASSLVQGPTEAFF. In nucleotides, the CDR3 is TGTGCCAGCAGCTTAGTACAGGGGCCGACTGAAGCTTTCTTT.

The table lists this clone with a count of one. The chain couples TRBV5-6 to TRBJ2-7; D remains ambiguous. The germline V gene encodes CDR1 SGHDT and CDR2 YYEEEE. This CDR3 has 14 residues. The V gene lost 1 base and the J gene lost 2 bases, with 10 bases spanning the gap. CDR3 bases: TGTGCCAGCAGCTTGTATGGCCGCCCCTACGAGCAGTACTTC. Protein product: CASSLYGRPYEQYF.

This sequence joins TRBV7-2 and TRBJ2-5, with D tentatively TRBD2 (6 bases). Germline V gives CDR1 SGHTA, CDR2 FQGNSA. This CDR3 has 12 amino acids. Trimming removed 6 bases at V and 4 bases at J, with 9 bases between. This CDR3 reads CASRSGGETQYF. In DNA, the CDR3 is TGTGCCAGCAGGTCCGGGGGAGAGACCCAGTACTTC.

This chain joins TRBV11-2 and TRBJ2-7, with 8 bases aligning to TRBD1. CDR3 length equals 15 residues. Germline loops: CDR1 SGHAT, CDR2 FQNNGV. Trimming at V came to 5 bases and at J to 0 bases, leaving 6 bases not matched to a gene. Here the CDR3 reads CASSPRQGSSYEQYF. The CDR3 DNA sequence: TGTGCCAGCAGCCCCAGACAGGGGAGCTCCTACGAGCAGTACTTC.

The chain recombines TRBV5-5 with TRBJ1-3; TRBD1 is a possible D gene (6 bases). Trimming removed 4 bases at V and 1 base at J, with 18 bases between. This CDR3 contains 17 residues. Germline V gene data show CDR1 as SGHKS and CDR2 as YYEKEE (reference sequence). The CDR3 region is CASSPPGQLYSGNTIYF. Here the CDR3 DNA reads TGTGCCAGCAGCCCCCCAGGACAGTTATATTCTGGAAACACCATATATTTT.